A single sample is the source of the 31 T cell receptor beta chains below, sequenced in a study of early T cells in non-severe SARS-CoV-2 infection. TCRdb used MiXCR to reprocess the 5' RACE reads, holding one entry per CDR3 protein. The table shows 35,000 to 45,000 distinct CDR3 sequences, with 5% to 6.5% occurring only once. The sequenced sample was whole blood, obtained at baseline. The receptors originated from an adult who was a healthcare worker with PCR-confirmed SARS-CoV-2 infection or an uninfected control (not recorded which).

This clonotype was seen ten or more times. The chain employs TRBV4-3 and TRBJ2-7; 7 bases map to TRBD1. The CDR3 consists of 16 residues. V shed 3 bases and J 5 bases; nucleotides not matched to a gene: 13. Germline CDR1 is LGHNA and CDR2 is YSLEER. The chain's CDR3 is CASSQHILGGTDEQYF. The CDR3 DNA sequence: TGCGCCAGCAGCCAGCATATCTTAGGGGGCACGGACGAGCAGTACTTC.

This clonotype was picked up a small number of times. The genes are TRBV12-3 or TRBV12-4 and TRBJ1-5, with 12 bases aligning to TRBD1. Losses at the gene ends were 6 bases for V and 4 bases for J; bases not matched to a gene: 13. CDR3 length equals 18 residues. The CDR3 region has the DNA TGTGCCAGCAGCCTTACCGGGACAGGGGGCAGTGGAAATCAGCCCCAGCATTTT. Its translation is CASSLTGTGGSGNQPQHF.

For this clonotype: One junction end disagrees with the germline gene, perhaps due to a read error. The J gene is TRBJ2-7, the V gene TRBV6-2 or TRBV6-3; TRBD1 is a possible D gene (6 bases). The CDR3 runs to 14 residues. Germline CDR1 MNHEY, CDR2 SVGEGT. The DNA for the CDR3 is TGTGCCAACAGTTACGAGACAGGAACATACGAGCAGTACTTC. Amino acids: CANSYETGTYEQYF.

The table lists this clonotype with many counts. The V and J genes are TRBV10-1 and TRBJ2-2; unclear D gene. CDR3 size: 14 residues. The germline V gene encodes CDR1 WNHNN and CDR2 SYGVQD (reference sequence). Between the trimmed V and J ends, which lost 0 bases and 1 base, there was a span of 3 bases. CDR3 residues: CASSESLNTGELFF. In DNA form, the CDR3 reads TGCGCCAGCAGTGAGTCTCTGAACACCGGGGAGCTGTTTTTT.

This clonotype was counted only a few times. This chain joins TRBV18 and TRBJ2-7, with TRBD1 matching 9 bases. The CDR3 extends over 16 amino acids. With 0 bases clipped from V and 3 bases from J, the junction kept 6 bases outside the gene matches. Germline V lookup: CDR1 KGHSH, CDR2 LQKENI. DNA for the CDR3: TGTGCCAGCTCACCACCGGTGAGGGACAGGGTCTACGAGCAGTACTTC. Protein product: CASSPPVRDRVYEQYF. Complete variable domain (other parts from reference TRBV18 and TRBJ2-7): NAGVMQNPRHLVRRRGQEARLRCSPMKGHSHVYWYRQLPEEGLKFMVYLQKENIIDESGMPKERFSAEFPKEGPSILRIQQVVRGDSAAYFCASSPPVRDRVYEQYFGPGTRLTVT.

The CDR3 nucleotides are TGTGCCAGCAGCCAAGAATTGACTAGGGGCACCGGGGAGCTGTTTTTT. Translated: CASSQELTRGTGELFF. V is TRBV3-1 and J is TRBJ2-2; maybe TRBD2 (6 bases). Trimming stripped 0 bases from V and 4 bases from J, with 12 bases between. This CDR3 is built from 16 residues. Germline V gene data show CDR1 as LGHDT and CDR2 as YNNKEL (reference sequence).

This chain joins TRBV7-9 and TRBJ2-3; D gene unclear. The CDR3 sequence is 14 residues long. The V gene lost 0 bases and the J gene lost 0 bases, with 4 bases spanning the gap. Germline CDR1 is SEHNR and CDR2 is FQNEAQ (reference sequence). The CDR3 is CASSLADSTDTQYF. The CDR3 DNA is TGTGCCAGCAGCTTAGCGGACAGCACAGATACGCAGTATTTT.

This sequence joins TRBV7-9 and TRBJ1-4; no clear D gene. The CDR3 is 14 amino acids. V dropped 3 bases and J dropped 4 bases, with 9 bases sitting between them. Per germline, CDR1 SEHNR and CDR2 FQNEAQ (reference sequence). The CDR3 spells CASSFESRNEKLFF. The CDR3 coding sequence is TGTGCCAGCAGCTTCGAGTCTCGTAATGAAAAACTGTTTTTT.

This clonotype is categorized as medium-sized. The chain is built from TRBV6-1 and TRBJ2-6; tentatively, D is TRBD1 (6 bases). This CDR3 comprises 15 residues. Deletions cut 6 bases from V and 1 base from J, with 10 bases between. Germline V gives CDR1 MNHNS, CDR2 SASEGT. Here the CDR3 reads CASRPQGSGANVLTF. Here the CDR3 DNA reads TGTGCCAGCAGACCACAGGGTTCTGGGGCCAACGTCCTGACTTTC.

V is TRBV2 and J is TRBJ1-4; perhaps TRBD1 as D (5 bases). The germline V gene has CDR1 SNHLY and CDR2 FYNNEI. The CDR3 spans 16 residues. V gave up 2 bases and J gave up 0 bases, with 10 bases separating them. The chain's CDR3 is CASSEFGGATNEKLFF. CDR3 bases: TGTGCCAGCAGTGAATTTGGGGGAGCAACTAATGAAAAACTGTTTTTT.

The rearrangement uses TRBV27 and TRBJ2-7; TRBD1 aligns across 7 bases. CDR1 is MNHEY and CDR2 is SMNVEV in the germline V gene (reference sequence). The junction had 8 bases not matched to a gene; V was cut back by 9 bases and J by 3 bases. The CDR3 contains 13 residues. The CDR3, as DNA: TGTGCCAGGCCCCGGGACAGAAACTACGAGCAGTACTTC. This translates into CARPRDRNYEQYF.

The table lists this clonotype with a few counts. The V and J genes are TRBV14 and TRBJ2-4; D may be TRBD2 (6 bases). With 4 bases removed from V and 1 base from J, the gap between germline ends came to 8 bases. The germline V gene has CDR1 SGHDN and CDR2 FVKESK. The CDR3 has 14 residues. Here the CDR3 DNA reads TGTGCCAGCAGCCTCCGGGGGGCCAAAAACATTCAGTACTTC. It encodes CASSLRGAKNIQYF.

This clonotype was observed many times. The chain joins TRBV5-4 to TRBJ2-4; 7 bases map to TRBD2. CDR3 length equals 15 residues. V was pared by 4 bases and J by 0 bases, with 4 bases of the junction left unmatched. The V gene's germline CDR1 is SGHNT and CDR2 YYREEE (reference sequence). The CDR3 region is CASSPSGIAKNIQYF. DNA of the CDR3: TGTGCCAGCAGCCCCAGCGGGATAGCCAAAAACATTCAGTACTTC.

This clonotype was counted many times. This chain uses TRBV7-2 with TRBJ1-2, with a possible D match to TRBD1 (6 bases). CDR1 is SGHTA, CDR2 FQGNSA, per germline. V was shortened by 0 bases and J by 1 base, with 12 bases between the two germline ends. CDR3 length: 16 residues. CDR3 sequence: CASSLAGGALNYGYTF. The CDR3 DNA reads TGTGCCAGCAGCTTAGCTGGGGGGGCACTTAACTATGGCTACACCTTC. Full variable domain (remainder filled in from reference TRBV7-2 and TRBJ1-2): GAGVSQSPSNKVTEKGKDVELRCDPISGHTALYWYRQSLGQGLEFLIYFQGNSAPDKSGLPSDRFSAERTGGSVSTLTIQRTQQEDSAVYLCASSLAGGALNYGYTFGSGTRLTVV.

V gene TRBV20-1 combines with J gene TRBJ2-5; 8 bases agree with TRBD1. V lost 3 bases and J lost 4; bases outside the gene matches: 10. CDR1 is DFQATT, CDR2 SNEGSKA, per germline (reference sequence). This CDR3 has 15 amino acids. The CDR3 sequence is CSARADRGRRETQYF. The CDR3, as DNA: TGCAGTGCTAGGGCAGACAGGGGCCGAAGAGAGACCCAGTACTTC.

The gene calls are TRBV30 and TRBJ1-6; no clear D gene. This CDR3 has 14 residues. CDR1 GTSNPN and CDR2 SVGIG come from the germline V gene (reference sequence). Trimming pared 0 bases from V and 7 bases from J, leaving 10 bases between. CDR3 in DNA: TGTGCCTGGAGTGTACGGTCAGAGAATTCACCCCTCCACTTT. Protein product: CAWSVRSENSPLHF.

This clonotype was recorded at least ten times. The chain recombines TRBV4-3 with TRBJ2-7; D is unclear. V lost 1 base, J lost 2 bases, and 6 bases lay in between. Germline V gives CDR1 LGHNA, CDR2 YSLEER. There are 13 residues in the CDR3. The CDR3 is CASSQGPAYEQYF. DNA of the CDR3: TGCGCCAGCAGCCAAGGACCTGCCTACGAGCAGTACTTC.

This clonotype has at least ten counts. The rearrangement links TRBV20-1 to TRBJ1-2, with D possibly matching TRBD1 (6 bases). The CDR3 length is 11 residues. V shed 4 bases and J shed 5 bases, with 8 bases lying between them. Germline V lookup: CDR1 DFQATT, CDR2 SNEGSKA (reference sequence). CDR3 in amino acids: CSATQGYGYTF. In nucleotides, the CDR3 is TGCAGTGCTACACAGGGATATGGCTACACCTTC.

The chain uses TRBV7-9 and TRBJ1-6; D may be TRBD1 (5 bases). The germline V gene encodes CDR1 SEHNR and CDR2 FQNEAQ (reference sequence). This CDR3 region has 14 residues. V was pared by 3 bases and J by 9 bases, with 12 bases between. The CDR3 reads CASSLRTGGSPLHF. The CDR3 nucleotides are TGTGCCAGCAGCTTGAGGACCGGGGGTTCACCCCTCCACTTT. Looking up the rest from reference TRBV7-9 and TRBJ1-6 gives the full variable domain: DTGVSQNPRHKITKRGQNVTFRCDPISEHNRLYWYRQTLGQGPEFLTYFQNEAQLEKSRLLSDRFSAERPKGSFSTLEIQRTEQGDSAMYLCASSLRTGGSPLHFGNGTRLTVT.

This clonotype occurred many times. The chain is built from TRBV7-6 and TRBJ2-5, with D possibly matching TRBD2 (6 bases). V lost 5 bases and J lost 3, with 13 bases in between. This CDR3 has 14 residues. Per germline, CDR1 SGHVS and CDR2 FNYEAQ. As DNA, the CDR3 is TGTGCCAGCAGCGGGTGGGGGGAGAAAGAGACCCAGTACTTC. Encoded protein: CASSGWGEKETQYF.

This clonotype has a count of ten or more. This chain links TRBV13 with TRBJ2-3; 9 bases are a match to TRBD2. Trimming at V came to 5 bases and at J to 6 bases, leaving 3 bases not matched to a gene. CDR1 PRHDT and CDR2 FYEKMQ come from the germline V gene (reference sequence). The CDR3 contains 13 residues. The CDR3: CASSRGGADTQYF. DNA of the CDR3: TGTGCCAGCAGCCGCGGGGGGGCGGATACGCAGTATTTT.

This clonotype was seen many times. CDR3 sequence reads: CASSFTGGTEAFF. The CDR3 coding sequence is TGTGCCAGCAGTTTTACAGGGGGCACTGAAGCTTTCTTT. The chain employs TRBV7-2 and TRBJ1-1; the match to TRBD1 covers 8 bases. V lost 6 bases and J lost 4; bases outside the gene matches: 4. CDR1 and CDR2 from the germline V gene are SGHTA and FQGNSA. The CDR3 is made up of 13 amino acids.

This clonotype came up many times. J is TRBJ1-1 and V is TRBV25-1; 9 bases are shared with TRBD1. From germline, CDR1 is MGHDK and CDR2 SYGVNS. The CDR3 totals 13 residues. The ends lost 6 bases at V and 5 bases at J; junction bases unmatched: 4. DNA of the CDR3: TGTGCCAGCAGGCAGACAGGGGGGACTGAAGCTTTCTTT. Its translation is CASRQTGGTEAFF.

Many counts were recorded for this clonotype. The chain couples TRBV7-2 to TRBJ1-1, with TRBD1 identical over 10 bases. This CDR3 has 16 amino acids. V lost 6 bases, J lost 2 bases, and 9 bases stayed unmatched. The germline V gene encodes CDR1 SGHTA and CDR2 FQGNSA. The CDR3 sequence: CASSRTGTGANTEAFF. CDR3 bases: TGTGCCAGCAGTCGAACAGGGACAGGGGCCAACACTGAAGCTTTCTTT.

This clonotype has a handful of counts. The chain carries TRBV7-8 and TRBJ1-1, with 8 bases fitting TRBD1. With V trimmed by 5 bases and J by 8 bases, 10 bases remained unmatched. The CDR3 is 14 residues long. CDR1 and CDR2 from the germline V gene are SGHVS and FQNEAQ. CDR3 region: CASSQWTGKAEAFF. The CDR3 coding sequence is TGTGCCAGCAGCCAATGGACAGGGAAGGCCGAAGCTTTCTTT. Using reference TRBV7-8 and TRBJ1-1 for the parts outside the CDR3, the full variable domain is GAGVSQSPRYKVAKRGQDVALRCDPISGHVSLFWYQQALGQGPEFLTYFQNEAQLDKSGLPSDRFFAERPEGSVSTLKIQRTQQEDSAVYLCASSQWTGKAEAFFGQGTRLTVV.

This clonotype showed up many times. V is TRBV12-3 or TRBV12-4 and J is TRBJ2-7; D may be TRBD1 or TRBD2 (5 bases each). The ends were cut back, 3 bases at V and 6 bases at J, with 18 bases in the middle. This CDR3 comprises 15 residues. CDR3 DNA: TGTGCCAGCAGTTTCCGGGACGGCTTCTCCGGCGAGCAGTACTTC. This codes for CASSFRDGFSGEQYF.

This clonotype was recorded many times. The chain carries TRBV7-9 and TRBJ1-1; D may be TRBD1 (6 bases). V lost 2 bases and J 5 bases, leaving 9 bases between the germline ends. Per germline, CDR1 SEHNR and CDR2 FQNEAQ (reference sequence). There are 13 residues in the CDR3. As DNA, the CDR3 is TGTGCCAGCAGCTTACACCAGGGGACTGAAGCTTTCTTT. Its translation is CASSLHQGTEAFF. Drawing the rest from reference TRBV7-9 and TRBJ1-1, the complete variable domain is DTGVSQNPRHKITKRGQNVTFRCDPISEHNRLYWYRQTLGQGPEFLTYFQNEAQLEKSRLLSDRFSAERPKGSFSTLEIQRTEQGDSAMYLCASSLHQGTEAFFGQGTRLTVV.

This clonotype was seen repeatedly, ten times or more. The rearrangement joins TRBV6-2 or TRBV6-3 to TRBJ1-5; 7 nucleotides align to TRBD1. The CDR3 consists of 15 residues. Germline CDR1 and CDR2: MNHEY and SVGEGT. Trimming cost V 2 bases and J 5 bases; bases outside gene matches: 6. CDR3 in amino acids: CASSYRDRAHQPQHF. The CDR3 DNA reads as TGTGCCAGCAGTTACCGAGACAGGGCACATCAGCCCCAGCATTTT.

This clonotype was detected many times. The chain has TRBV16 and TRBJ2-7, with 8 bases lining up with TRBD1. Germline V CDR1 and CDR2: KGHSY, FQNENV. The J segment lost 7 bases and the V segment lost 4 bases, leaving 9 bases of the junction unmatched. The CDR3 is 14 residues long. Written as DNA, the CDR3 is TGTGCCAGCAGCCCAATAGGACAGGGACAGGAGCAGTACTTC. It specifies CASSPIGQGQEQYF.

Ten or more counts support this clonotype. This chain connects TRBV20-1 to TRBJ2-1, with D perhaps TRBD2 (6 bases). Deletions cut 5 bases from V and 4 bases from J, with 12 bases between. CDR3 length: 13 amino acids. Germline CDR1 and CDR2: DFQATT and SNEGSKA (reference sequence). The CDR3 DNA reads TGCAGTGCTCCCACGGGGGTTTACAATGAGCAGTTCTTC. Protein product: CSAPTGVYNEQFF.

This clonotype was counted ten times or more. This chain joins TRBV2 and TRBJ2-1, with D unresolved. Germline V gene lookup returns CDR1 SNHLY and CDR2 FYNNEI. The length of the CDR3 is 14 residues. Trimming stripped 8 bases from V and 0 bases from J, with 11 bases between. CDR3 nucleotides: TGTGCCAGCGGAACTTTAAGCTCCTACAATGAGCAGTTCTTC. This translates into CASGTLSSYNEQFF.